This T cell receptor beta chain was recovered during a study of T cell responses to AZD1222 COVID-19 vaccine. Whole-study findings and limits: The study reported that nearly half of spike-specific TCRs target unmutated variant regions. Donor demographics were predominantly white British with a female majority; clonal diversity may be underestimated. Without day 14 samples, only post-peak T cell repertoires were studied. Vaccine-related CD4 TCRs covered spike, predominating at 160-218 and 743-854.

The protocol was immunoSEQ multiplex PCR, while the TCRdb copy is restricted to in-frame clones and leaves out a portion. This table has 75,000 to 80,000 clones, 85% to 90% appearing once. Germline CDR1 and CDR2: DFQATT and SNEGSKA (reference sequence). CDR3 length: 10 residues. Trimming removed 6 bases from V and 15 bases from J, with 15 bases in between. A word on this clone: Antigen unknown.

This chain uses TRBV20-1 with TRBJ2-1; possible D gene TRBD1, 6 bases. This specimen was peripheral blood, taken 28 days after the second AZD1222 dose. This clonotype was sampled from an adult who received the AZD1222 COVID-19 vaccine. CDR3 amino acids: CSAKGEFSFF. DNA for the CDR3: TGCAGTGCCAAGGGGGAGTTTTCGTTCTTC.